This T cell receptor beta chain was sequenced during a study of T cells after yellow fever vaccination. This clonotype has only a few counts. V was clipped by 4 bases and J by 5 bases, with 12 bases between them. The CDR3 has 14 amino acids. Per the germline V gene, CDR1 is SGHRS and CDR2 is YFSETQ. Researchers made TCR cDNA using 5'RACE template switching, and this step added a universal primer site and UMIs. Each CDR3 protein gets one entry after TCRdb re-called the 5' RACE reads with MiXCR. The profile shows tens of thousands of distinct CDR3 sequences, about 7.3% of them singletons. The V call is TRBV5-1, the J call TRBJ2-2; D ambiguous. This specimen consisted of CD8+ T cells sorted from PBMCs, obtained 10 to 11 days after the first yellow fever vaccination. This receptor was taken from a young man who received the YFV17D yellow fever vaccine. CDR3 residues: CASSRRHPTGELFF. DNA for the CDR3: TGCGCCAGCAGCCGACGACATCCGACCGGGGAGCTGTTTTTT. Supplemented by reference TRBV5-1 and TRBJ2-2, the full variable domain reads KAGVTQTPRYLIKTRGQQVTLSCSPISGHRSVSWYQQTPGQGLQFLFEYFSETQRNKGNFPGRFSGRQFSNSRSEMNVSTLELGDSALYLCASSRRHPTGELFFGEGSRLTVL.